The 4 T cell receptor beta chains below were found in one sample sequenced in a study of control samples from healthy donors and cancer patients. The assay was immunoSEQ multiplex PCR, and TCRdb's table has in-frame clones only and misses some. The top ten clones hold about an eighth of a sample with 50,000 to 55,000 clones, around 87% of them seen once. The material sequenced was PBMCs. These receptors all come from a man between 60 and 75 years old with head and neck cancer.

The CDR3 reads CASRPDVPGTDTQYF. The CDR3 DNA reads TGCGCCAGCCGACCGGACGTGCCTGGCACAGATACGCAGTATTTT. V gene TRBV5-1 combines with J gene TRBJ2-3; unclear D gene. Germline lookup yields CDR1 SGHRS and CDR2 YFSETQ. Trimming took 7 bases from V and 1 from J, leaving 16 bases between them. The CDR3 is 15 amino acids.

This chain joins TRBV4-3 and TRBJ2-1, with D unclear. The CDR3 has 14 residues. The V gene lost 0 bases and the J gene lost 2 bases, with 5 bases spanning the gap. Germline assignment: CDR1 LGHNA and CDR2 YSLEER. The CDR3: CASSQDLAYNEQFF. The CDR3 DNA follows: TGCGCCAGCAGCCAAGATCTGGCCTACAATGAGCAGTTCTTC.

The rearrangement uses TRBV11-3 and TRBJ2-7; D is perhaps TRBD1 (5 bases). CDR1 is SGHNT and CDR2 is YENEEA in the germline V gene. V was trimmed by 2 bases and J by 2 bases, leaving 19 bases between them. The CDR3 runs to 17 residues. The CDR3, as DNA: TGTGCCAGCAGCTTATATATGTCGGGCAGGGAAACCTACGAGCAGTACTTC. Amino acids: CASSLYMSGRETYEQYF.

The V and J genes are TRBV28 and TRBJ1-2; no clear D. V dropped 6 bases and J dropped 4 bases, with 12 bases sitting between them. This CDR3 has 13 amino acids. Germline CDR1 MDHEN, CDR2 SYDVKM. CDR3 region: CASRETVLYGYTF. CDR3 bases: TGTGCCAGCAGGGAAACAGTACTCTATGGCTACACCTTC.